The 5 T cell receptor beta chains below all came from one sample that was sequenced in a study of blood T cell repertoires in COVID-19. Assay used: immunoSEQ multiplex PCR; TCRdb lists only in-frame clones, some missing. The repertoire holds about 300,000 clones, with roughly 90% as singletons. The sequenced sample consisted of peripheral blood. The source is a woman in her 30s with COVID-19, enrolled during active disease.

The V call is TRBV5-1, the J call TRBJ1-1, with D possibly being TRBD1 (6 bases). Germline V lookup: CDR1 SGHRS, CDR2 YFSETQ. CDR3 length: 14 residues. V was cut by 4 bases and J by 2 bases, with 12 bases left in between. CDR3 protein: CASSQGTSNTEAFF. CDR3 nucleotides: TGCGCCAGCAGCCAGGGGACAAGCAACACTGAAGCTTTCTTT.

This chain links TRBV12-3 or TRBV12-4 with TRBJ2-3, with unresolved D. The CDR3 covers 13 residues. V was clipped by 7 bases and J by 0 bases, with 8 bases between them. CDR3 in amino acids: CASMLGSTDTQYF. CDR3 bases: TGTGCCAGCATGTTGGGCAGCACAGATACGCAGTATTTT.

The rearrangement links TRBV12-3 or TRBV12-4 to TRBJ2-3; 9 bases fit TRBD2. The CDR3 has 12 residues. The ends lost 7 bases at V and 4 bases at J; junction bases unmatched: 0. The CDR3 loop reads CASTSGADTQYF. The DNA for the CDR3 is TGTGCCAGCACTAGCGGGGCAGATACGCAGTATTTT.

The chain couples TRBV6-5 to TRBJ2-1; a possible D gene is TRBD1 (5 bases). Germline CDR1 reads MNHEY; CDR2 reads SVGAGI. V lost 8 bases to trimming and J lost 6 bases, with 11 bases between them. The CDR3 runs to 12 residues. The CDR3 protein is CASVSGINEQFF. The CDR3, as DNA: TGTGCCAGCGTCTCAGGGATCAATGAGCAGTTCTTC.

CDR3 in amino acids: CAISESSGSMNTEAFF. The CDR3 DNA is TGTGCCATCAGTGAGTCCTCGGGTTCCATGAACACTGAAGCTTTCTTT. V is TRBV10-3 and J is TRBJ1-1; D not certain. Germline values: CDR1 ENHRY, CDR2 SYGVKD. The CDR3 runs 16 residues. With 0 bases removed from V and 0 bases from J, the gap between germline ends came to 11 bases.